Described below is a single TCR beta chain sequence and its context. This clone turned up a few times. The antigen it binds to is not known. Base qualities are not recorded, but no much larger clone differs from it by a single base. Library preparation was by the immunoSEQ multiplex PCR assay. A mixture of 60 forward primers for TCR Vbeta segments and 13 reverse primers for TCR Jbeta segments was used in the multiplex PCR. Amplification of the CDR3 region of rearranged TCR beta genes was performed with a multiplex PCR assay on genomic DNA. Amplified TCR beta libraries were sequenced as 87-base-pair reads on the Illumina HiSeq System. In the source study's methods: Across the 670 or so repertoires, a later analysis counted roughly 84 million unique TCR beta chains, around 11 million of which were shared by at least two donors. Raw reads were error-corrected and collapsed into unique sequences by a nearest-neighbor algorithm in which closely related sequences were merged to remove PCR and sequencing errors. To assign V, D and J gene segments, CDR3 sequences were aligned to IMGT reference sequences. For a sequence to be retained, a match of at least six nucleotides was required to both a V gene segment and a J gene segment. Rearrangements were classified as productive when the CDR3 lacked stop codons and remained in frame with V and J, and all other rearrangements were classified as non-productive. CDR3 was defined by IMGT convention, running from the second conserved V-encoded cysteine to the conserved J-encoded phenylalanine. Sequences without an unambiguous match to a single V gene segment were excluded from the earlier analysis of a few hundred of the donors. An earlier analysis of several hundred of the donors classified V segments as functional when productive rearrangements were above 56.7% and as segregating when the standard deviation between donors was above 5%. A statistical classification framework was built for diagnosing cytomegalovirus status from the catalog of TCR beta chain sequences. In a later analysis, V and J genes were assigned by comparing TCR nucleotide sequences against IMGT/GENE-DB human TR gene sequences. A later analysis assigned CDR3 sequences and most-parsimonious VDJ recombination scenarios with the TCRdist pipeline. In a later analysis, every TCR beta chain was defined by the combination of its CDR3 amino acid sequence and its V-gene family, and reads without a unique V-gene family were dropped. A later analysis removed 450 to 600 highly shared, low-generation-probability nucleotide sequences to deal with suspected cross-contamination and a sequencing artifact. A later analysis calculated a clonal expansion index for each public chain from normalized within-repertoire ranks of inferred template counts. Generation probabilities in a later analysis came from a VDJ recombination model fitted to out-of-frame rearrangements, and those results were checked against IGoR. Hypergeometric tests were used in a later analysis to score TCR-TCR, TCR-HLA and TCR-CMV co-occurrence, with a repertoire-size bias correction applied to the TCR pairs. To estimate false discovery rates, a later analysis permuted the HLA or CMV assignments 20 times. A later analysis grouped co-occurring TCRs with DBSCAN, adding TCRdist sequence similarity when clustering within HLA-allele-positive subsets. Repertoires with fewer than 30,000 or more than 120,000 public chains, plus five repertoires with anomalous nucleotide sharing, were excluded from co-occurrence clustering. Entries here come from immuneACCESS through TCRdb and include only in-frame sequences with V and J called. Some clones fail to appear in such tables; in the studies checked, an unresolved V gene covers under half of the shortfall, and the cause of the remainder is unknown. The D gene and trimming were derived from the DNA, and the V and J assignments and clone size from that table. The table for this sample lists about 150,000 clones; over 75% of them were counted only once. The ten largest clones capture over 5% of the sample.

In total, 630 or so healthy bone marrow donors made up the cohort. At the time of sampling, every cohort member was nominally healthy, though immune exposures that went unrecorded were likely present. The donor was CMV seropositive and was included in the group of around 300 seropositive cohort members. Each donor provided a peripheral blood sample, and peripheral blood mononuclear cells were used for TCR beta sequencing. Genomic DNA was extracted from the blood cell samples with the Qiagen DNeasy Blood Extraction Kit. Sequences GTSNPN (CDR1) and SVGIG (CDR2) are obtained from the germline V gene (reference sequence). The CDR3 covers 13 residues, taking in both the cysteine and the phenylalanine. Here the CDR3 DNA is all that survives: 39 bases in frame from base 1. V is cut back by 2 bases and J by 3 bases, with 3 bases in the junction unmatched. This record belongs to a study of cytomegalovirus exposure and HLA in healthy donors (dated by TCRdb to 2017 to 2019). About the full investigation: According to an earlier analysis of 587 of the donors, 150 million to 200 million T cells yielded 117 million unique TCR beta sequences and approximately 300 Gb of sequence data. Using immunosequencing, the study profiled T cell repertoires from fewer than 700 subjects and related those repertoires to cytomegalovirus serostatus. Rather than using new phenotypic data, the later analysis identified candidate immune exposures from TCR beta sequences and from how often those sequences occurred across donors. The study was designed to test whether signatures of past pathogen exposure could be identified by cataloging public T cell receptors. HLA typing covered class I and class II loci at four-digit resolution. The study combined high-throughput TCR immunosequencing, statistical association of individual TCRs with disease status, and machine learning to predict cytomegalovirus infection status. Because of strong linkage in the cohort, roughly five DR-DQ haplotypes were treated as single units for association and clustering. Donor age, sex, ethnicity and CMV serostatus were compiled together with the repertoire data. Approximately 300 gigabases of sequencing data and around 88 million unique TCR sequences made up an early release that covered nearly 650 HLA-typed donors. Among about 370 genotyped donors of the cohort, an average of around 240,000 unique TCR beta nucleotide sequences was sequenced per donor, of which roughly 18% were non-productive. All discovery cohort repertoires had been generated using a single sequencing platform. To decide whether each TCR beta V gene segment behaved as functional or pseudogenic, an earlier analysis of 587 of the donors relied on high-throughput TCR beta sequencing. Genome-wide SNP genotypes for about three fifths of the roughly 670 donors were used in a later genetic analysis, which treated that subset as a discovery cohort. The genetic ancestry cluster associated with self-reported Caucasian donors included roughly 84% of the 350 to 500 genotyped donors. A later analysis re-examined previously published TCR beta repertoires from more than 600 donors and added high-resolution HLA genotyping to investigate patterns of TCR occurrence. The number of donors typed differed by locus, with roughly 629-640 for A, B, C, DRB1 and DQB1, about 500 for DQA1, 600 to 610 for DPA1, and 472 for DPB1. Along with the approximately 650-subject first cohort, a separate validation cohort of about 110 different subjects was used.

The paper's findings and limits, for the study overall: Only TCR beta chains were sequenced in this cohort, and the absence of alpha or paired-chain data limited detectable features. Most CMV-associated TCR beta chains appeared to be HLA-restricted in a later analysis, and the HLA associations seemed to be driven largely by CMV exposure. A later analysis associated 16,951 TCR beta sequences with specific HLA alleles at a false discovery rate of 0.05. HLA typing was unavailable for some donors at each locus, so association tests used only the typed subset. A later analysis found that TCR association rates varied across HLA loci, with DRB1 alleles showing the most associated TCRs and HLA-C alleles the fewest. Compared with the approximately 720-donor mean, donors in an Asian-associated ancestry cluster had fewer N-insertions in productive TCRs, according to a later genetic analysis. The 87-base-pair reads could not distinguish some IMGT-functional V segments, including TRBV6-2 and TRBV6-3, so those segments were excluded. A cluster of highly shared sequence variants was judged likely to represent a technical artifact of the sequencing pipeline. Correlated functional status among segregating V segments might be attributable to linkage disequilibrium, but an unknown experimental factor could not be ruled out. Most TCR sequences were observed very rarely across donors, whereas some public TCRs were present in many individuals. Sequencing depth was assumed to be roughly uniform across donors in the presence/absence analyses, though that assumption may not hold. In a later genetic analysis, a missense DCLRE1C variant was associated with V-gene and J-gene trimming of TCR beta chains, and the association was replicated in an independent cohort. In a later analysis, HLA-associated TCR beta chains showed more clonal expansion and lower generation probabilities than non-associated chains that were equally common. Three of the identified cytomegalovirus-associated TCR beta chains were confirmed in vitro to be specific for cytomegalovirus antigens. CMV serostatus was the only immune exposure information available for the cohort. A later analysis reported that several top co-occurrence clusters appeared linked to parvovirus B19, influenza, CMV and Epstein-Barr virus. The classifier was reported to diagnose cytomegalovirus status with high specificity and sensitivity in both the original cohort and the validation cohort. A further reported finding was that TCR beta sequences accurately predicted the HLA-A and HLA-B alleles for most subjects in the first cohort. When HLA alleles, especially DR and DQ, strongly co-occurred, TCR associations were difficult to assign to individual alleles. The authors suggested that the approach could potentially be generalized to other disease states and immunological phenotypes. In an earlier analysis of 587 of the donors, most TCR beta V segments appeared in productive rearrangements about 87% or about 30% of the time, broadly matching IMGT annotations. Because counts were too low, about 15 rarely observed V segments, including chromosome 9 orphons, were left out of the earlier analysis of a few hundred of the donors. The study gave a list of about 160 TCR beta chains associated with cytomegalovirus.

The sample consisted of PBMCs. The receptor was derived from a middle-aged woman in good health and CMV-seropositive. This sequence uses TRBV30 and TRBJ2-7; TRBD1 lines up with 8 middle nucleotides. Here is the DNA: TGTGCCTGGAGTCTGGGGACAGGCTACGAGCAGTACTTC. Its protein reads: CAWSLGTGYEQYF.